These 21 T cell receptor beta chains originate from one sample sequenced in a study of T cells in Graves' hyperthyroidism and ophthalmopathy. TCR beta CDR3 regions were amplified from RNA. First-round RT-PCR of the TCR CDR3 relied on the HTBI primer set. TCRdb re-called the multiplex PCR reads through MiXCR, storing one row per CDR3 protein. Of 250,000 or so distinct CDR3 sequences in the sample, 13% to 15% were seen once. Input material: blood. These receptors came from a woman aged 45-65 years with Graves' hyperthyroidism that later progressed to Graves' ophthalmopathy.

This clonotype was counted at least ten times. V usage is TRBV28 and J usage is TRBJ2-7; D is possibly TRBD2 (6 bases). The CDR3 totals 15 residues. Germline lookup yields CDR1 MDHEN and CDR2 SYDVKM. The V end was cut by 4 bases, the J end by 5 bases, with 18 bases between. Here the CDR3 reads CASSYPGAGRNEQYF. In nucleotides, the CDR3 is TGTGCCAGCAGTTACCCCGGGGCAGGGAGGAACGAGCAGTACTTC.

This clonotype has a count of ten or more. This chain joins TRBV5-1 and TRBJ2-1, with D uncertain. The CDR3 totals 14 residues. The V and J ends lost 0 bases and 5 bases respectively, with 9 bases between them. CDR1 and CDR2 from the germline V gene are SGHRS and YFSETQ. The CDR3 is CASSLAPPDNEQFF. In nucleotides, the CDR3 is TGCGCCAGCAGCTTGGCCCCCCCGGACAATGAGCAGTTCTTC. Combining the CDR3 with reference TRBV5-1 and TRBJ2-1 gives the whole variable domain KAGVTQTPRYLIKTRGQQVTLSCSPISGHRSVSWYQQTPGQGLQFLFEYFSETQRNKGNFPGRFSGRQFSNSRSEMNVSTLELGDSALYLCASSLAPPDNEQFFGPGTRLTVL.

The V gene is TRBV12-3 or TRBV12-4, the J gene TRBJ1-1, with D uncertain. This CDR3 has 14 amino acids. Deletions cut 6 bases from V and 1 base from J, with 12 bases between. The CDR3 here is CASSPSWQNTEAFF. As DNA, the CDR3 is TGTGCCAGCAGCCCATCTTGGCAGAACACTGAAGCTTTCTTT.

This clonotype appeared many times. J is TRBJ1-4 and V is TRBV6-1; TRBD1 might be the D (5 bases). V lost 10 bases, J lost 0 bases, and 12 bases lay in between. The CDR3 covers 14 residues. Germline loops: CDR1 MNHNS, CDR2 SASEGT. The CDR3 DNA reads as TGTGCCATACCGGGACGGGCAACTAATGAAAAACTGTTTTTT. Its protein is CAIPGRATNEKLFF.

At least ten counts were recorded for this clonotype. The rearrangement uses TRBV6-1 and TRBJ2-3; D is uncertain. CDR3 length equals 14 residues. Germline assignment: CDR1 MNHNS and CDR2 SASEGT. Trimming cost V 0 bases and J 3 bases, with 7 bases left between them. The CDR3 DNA is TGTGCCAGCAGTGAAGCGGATCTTACAGATACGCAGTATTTT. It specifies CASSEADLTDTQYF.

There are many counts of this clonotype. The gene calls are TRBV19 and TRBJ1-2; a possible D gene is TRBD1 (6 bases). Between the trimmed V and J ends, which lost 0 bases and 4 bases, there was a span of 9 bases. Germline loops: CDR1 LNHDA, CDR2 SQIVND (reference sequence). The CDR3 extends over 14 amino acids. CDR3 protein: CASSIEDSFYGYTF. CDR3 nucleotide sequence: TGTGCCAGTAGTATAGAGGACAGCTTCTATGGCTACACCTTC.

The rearrangement uses TRBV15 and TRBJ1-2; tentative D call: TRBD1 (6 bases). The germline V gene has CDR1 LNHNV and CDR2 YYDKDF (reference sequence). The CDR3 spans 13 residues. Trimming took 4 bases from V and 6 from J, leaving 12 bases between them. CDR3 protein: CATSNRVLNGYTF. The CDR3 DNA is TGTGCCACCAGCAACAGGGTACTTAATGGCTACACCTTC.

This clonotype occurred many times. The chain combines TRBV6-1 with TRBJ2-1, with D possibly TRBD2 on 6 matching bases. The CDR3 sequence is 15 residues long. V was cut by 6 bases and J by 3 bases, with 15 bases left in between. Germline values: CDR1 MNHNS, CDR2 SASEGT. CDR3 sequence reads: CASRVSGGDYNEQFF. Written as DNA, the CDR3 is TGTGCCAGCAGGGTTAGCGGAGGAGACTACAATGAGCAGTTCTTC.

The rearrangement links TRBV28 to TRBJ2-5; weak D call: TRBD2 (6 bases). The V gene lost 5 bases and the J gene lost 2 bases, with 18 bases spanning the gap. CDR1 and CDR2 from the germline V gene are MDHEN and SYDVKM. The CDR3 runs to 16 residues. In DNA, the CDR3 is TGTGCCAGCAGTCCACGAGAAGCCGGGGGACAAGAGACCCAGTACTTC. The encoded protein is CASSPREAGGQETQYF. Variable domain in full (rest from reference TRBV28 and TRBJ2-5): DVKVTQSSRYLVKRTGEKVFLECVQDMDHENMFWYRQDPGLGLRLIYFSYDVKMKEKGDIPEGYSVSREKKERFSLILESASTNQTSMYLCASSPREAGGQETQYFGPGTRLLVL.

Many counts were recorded for this clonotype. The J gene is TRBJ2-5, the V gene TRBV6-1; 8 bases line up with TRBD1. This CDR3 spans 14 amino acids. Germline V gives CDR1 MNHNS, CDR2 SASEGT. J was trimmed by 5 bases and V by 6 bases; bases with no gene match: 8. The CDR3 DNA reads TGTGCCAGCAGAACGACAGGGGCGGGGGAGACCCAGTACTTC. Translating it yields CASRTTGAGETQYF.

This clonotype has more than one count but fewer than ten. This rearrangement joins TRBV7-9 to TRBJ2-1; perhaps TRBD2 as D (7 bases). The CDR3 is made up of 16 amino acids. Germline assignment: CDR1 SEHNR and CDR2 FQNEAQ (reference sequence). V dropped 2 bases and J dropped 7 bases, with 18 bases sitting between them. The CDR3 DNA sequence: TGTGCCAGCAGCTTAATACGGGGGAGGGGGGGGAATGAGCAGTTCTTC. This translates into CASSLIRGRGGNEQFF.

This clonotype has a count of ten or more. The V call is TRBV20-1, the J call TRBJ2-5; D unresolved. The CDR3 totals 15 residues. The V end was cut by 4 bases, the J end by 5 bases, with 20 bases between. Germline V gene lookup returns CDR1 DFQATT and CDR2 SNEGSKA (reference sequence). CDR3 loop: CSAISPGPYAETQYF. DNA of the CDR3: TGCAGTGCTATCTCTCCCGGGCCCTATGCCGAGACCCAGTACTTC.

The J gene is TRBJ2-5, the V gene TRBV15, with D hard to call. The germline V gene encodes CDR1 LNHNV and CDR2 YYDKDF (reference sequence). This CDR3 spans 14 amino acids. Trimming shortened V by 0 bases and J by 4 bases, and 9 bases separated the two germline ends. The CDR3 sequence is CATSRERVGETQYF. As DNA, the CDR3 is TGTGCCACCAGCAGAGAAAGGGTTGGAGAGACCCAGTACTTC.

This clonotype has ten or more counts. V gene TRBV7-9 combines with J gene TRBJ1-5; the D is unclear. Germline assignment: CDR1 SEHNR and CDR2 FQNEAQ (reference sequence). The CDR3 consists of 13 residues. Trimming pared 4 bases from V and 4 bases from J, leaving 8 bases between. The CDR3, as DNA: TGTGCCAGCAGCTCTACGGGTAATCAGCCCCAGCATTTT. This sequence encodes CASSSTGNQPQHF.

This clonotype was counted many times. The V and J genes are TRBV28 and TRBJ2-1; D is possibly TRBD1 (6 bases). The CDR3 totals 14 residues. Germline V lookup: CDR1 MDHEN, CDR2 SYDVKM. Trimming pared 10 bases from V and 4 bases from J, leaving 17 bases between. The DNA for the CDR3 is TGTGCCATAAAACAGGGCCCCGGGTACAATGAGCAGTTCTTC. It specifies CAIKQGPGYNEQFF.

This clonotype appeared many times. CDR3 sequence: CASSQLDGYEQYF. DNA of the CDR3: TGCGCCAGCAGCCAATTGGACGGCTACGAGCAGTACTTC. The chain carries TRBV5-1 and TRBJ2-7; D not resolved. V was trimmed by 4 bases and J by 3 bases, leaving 11 bases between them. Germline V CDR1 and CDR2: SGHRS, YFSETQ. The CDR3 totals 13 residues. The variable domain in full, with the rest retrieved from reference TRBV5-1 and TRBJ2-7, is KAGVTQTPRYLIKTRGQQVTLSCSPISGHRSVSWYQQTPGQGLQFLFEYFSETQRNKGNFPGRFSGRQFSNSRSEMNVSTLELGDSALYLCASSQLDGYEQYFGPGTRLTVT.

The chain has TRBV27 and TRBJ2-7, with TRBD2 identical over 12 bases. Germline V lookup: CDR1 MNHEY, CDR2 SMNVEV (reference sequence). This CDR3 region has 16 residues. V dropped 3 bases and J dropped 7; count of bases not matched to a gene: 10. The chain's CDR3 is CASSLGTSGSEREQYF. CDR3 DNA: TGTGCCAGCAGTTTGGGGACTAGCGGGTCGGAGAGGGAGCAGTACTTC.

This clonotype was seen more than once but under ten times. V gene TRBV9 combines with J gene TRBJ1-5; possible D gene TRBD1, 5 bases. Germline V gene lookup returns CDR1 SGDLS and CDR2 YYNGEE. This CDR3 has 13 amino acids. Trimming left V 0 bases short and J 8 bases short, with 9 bases between. CDR3 coding DNA: TGTGCCAGCAGCGTAGGGCAGGGTGAGCCCCAGCATTTT. This sequence encodes CASSVGQGEPQHF.

This clonotype was found a few times. The rearrangement joins TRBV27 to TRBJ2-2; 7 nucleotides agree with TRBD2. Germline V lookup: CDR1 MNHEY, CDR2 SMNVEV (reference sequence). The ends lost 2 bases at V and 5 bases at J; junction bases unmatched: 17. CDR3 length equals 19 residues. CDR3 sequence: CASSLKAGLGRRDTGELFF. The CDR3 region has the DNA TGTGCCAGCAGTTTAAAGGCAGGACTAGGACGGCGGGATACCGGGGAGCTGTTTTTT.

In this sample, this clonotype turned up once. The rearrangement uses TRBV20-1 and TRBJ1-2; 9 nucleotides line up with TRBD1. From germline, CDR1 is DFQATT and CDR2 SNEGSKA (reference sequence). There are 12 residues in the CDR3. V gave up 3 bases and J gave up 6 bases; unmatched junction bases: 2. CDR3 sequence reads: CSASRDRDGYTF. As DNA, the CDR3 is TGCAGTGCTAGCAGGGACAGGGATGGCTACACCTTC.

This clonotype was picked up many times. The rearrangement uses TRBV11-3 and TRBJ2-5; weak D call: TRBD2 (5 bases). Germline V gene lookup returns CDR1 SGHNT and CDR2 YENEEA. There are 13 residues in the CDR3. Deletions cut 4 bases from V and 2 bases from J, with 8 bases between. In DNA form, the CDR3 reads TGTGCCAGCAGCTCCGAGGGACAAGAGACCCAGTACTTC. Protein sequence: CASSSEGQETQYF.